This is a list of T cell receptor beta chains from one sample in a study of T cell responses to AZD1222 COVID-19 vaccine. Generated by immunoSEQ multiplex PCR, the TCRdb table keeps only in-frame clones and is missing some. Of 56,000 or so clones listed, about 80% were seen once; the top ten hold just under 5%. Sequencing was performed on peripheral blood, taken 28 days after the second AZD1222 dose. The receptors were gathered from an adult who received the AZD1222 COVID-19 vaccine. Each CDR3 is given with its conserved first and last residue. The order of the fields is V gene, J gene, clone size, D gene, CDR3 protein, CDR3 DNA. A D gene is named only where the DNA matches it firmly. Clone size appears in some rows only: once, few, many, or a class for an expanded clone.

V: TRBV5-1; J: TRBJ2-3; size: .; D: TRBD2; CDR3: CASSSGLAGGPSDTQYF; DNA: TGCGCCAGCAGCTCGGGACTAGCGGGGGGGCCTTCAGATACGCAGTATTTT
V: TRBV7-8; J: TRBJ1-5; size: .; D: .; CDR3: CASSSYRHGNQPQHF; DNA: TGTGCCAGCAGCTCCTATCGGCACGGCAATCAGCCCCAGCATTTT
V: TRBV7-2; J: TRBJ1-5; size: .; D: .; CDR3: CASSPGAHSNQPQHF; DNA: TGTGCCAGCAGCCCAGGGGCCCATAGCAATCAGCCCCAGCATTTT
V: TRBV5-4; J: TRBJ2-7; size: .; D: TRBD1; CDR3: CASSSQGAREQYF; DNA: TGTGCCAGCAGCTCGCAGGGGGCGCGGGAGCAGTACTTC
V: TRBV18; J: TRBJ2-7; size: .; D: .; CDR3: CASSPGVHEQYF; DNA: TGTGCCAGCTCACCCGGAGTGCACGAGCAGTACTTC
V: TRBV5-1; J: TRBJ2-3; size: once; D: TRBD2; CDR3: CASSPTSGGSTDTQYF; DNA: TGCGCCAGCAGCCCTACTAGCGGGGGGAGCACAGATACGCAGTATTTT
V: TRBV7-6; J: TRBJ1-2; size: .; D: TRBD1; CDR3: CASSLEAGGGYGYTF; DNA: TGTGCCAGCAGCTTAGAGGCAGGGGGCGGTTATGGCTACACCTTC
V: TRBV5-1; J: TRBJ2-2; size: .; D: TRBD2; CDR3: CASSSAGERTGELFF; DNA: TGCGCCAGCAGCTCTGCGGGGGAGCGCACCGGGGAGCTGTTTTTT
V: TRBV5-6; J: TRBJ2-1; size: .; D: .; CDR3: CASSRQYNEQFF; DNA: TGTGCCAGCAGTCGACAGTACAATGAGCAGTTCTTC
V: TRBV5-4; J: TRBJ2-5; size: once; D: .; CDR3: CASSGGGLETQYF; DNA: TGTGCCAGCAGTGGCGGAGGCTTAGAGACCCAGTACTTC
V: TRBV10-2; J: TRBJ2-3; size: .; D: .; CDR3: CASRGGGSSTDTQYF; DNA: TGCGCCAGCAGGGGAGGCGGGTCTTCCACAGATACGCAGTATTTT
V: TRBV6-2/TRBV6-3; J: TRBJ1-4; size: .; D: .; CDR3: CASSYRPMGSNEKLFF; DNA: TGTGCCAGCAGTTACCGTCCGATGGGGTCTAATGAAAAACTGTTTTTT
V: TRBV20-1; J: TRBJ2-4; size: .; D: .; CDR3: CSAHPGNIQYF; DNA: TGCAGTGCACACCCAGGAAACATTCAGTACTTC
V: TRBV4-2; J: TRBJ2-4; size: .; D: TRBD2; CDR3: CASSHASGLGDIQYF; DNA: TGTGCCAGCAGCCATGCCTCCGGACTAGGCGACATTCAGTACTTC
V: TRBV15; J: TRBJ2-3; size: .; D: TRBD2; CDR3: CATSSGTSGPTDTQYF; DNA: TGTGCCACCAGCAGTGGGACTAGCGGTCCTACAGATACGCAGTATTTT
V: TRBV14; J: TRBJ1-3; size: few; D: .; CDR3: CASSPLGNTIYF; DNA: TGTGCCAGCAGCCCGTTGGGAAACACCATATATTTT
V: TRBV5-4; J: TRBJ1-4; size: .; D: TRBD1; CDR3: CASSRRGQGAEKLFF; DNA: TGTGCCAGCAGCCGAAGGGGACAGGGGGCAGAAAAACTGTTTTTT
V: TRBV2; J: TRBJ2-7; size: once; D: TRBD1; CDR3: CASRIRDRGEYRAYEQYF; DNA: TGTGCCAGCAGGATCCGGGACAGGGGGGAATACAGAGCCTACGAGCAGTACTTC
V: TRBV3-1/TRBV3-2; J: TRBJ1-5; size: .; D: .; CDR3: CASSHFNQPQHF; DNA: TGTGCCAGCAGCCACTTTAATCAGCCCCAGCATTTT
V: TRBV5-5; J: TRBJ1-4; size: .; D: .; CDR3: CASSLAGADWEKLFF; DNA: TGTGCCAGCAGCTTGGCGGGGGCGGATTGGGAAAAACTGTTTTTT
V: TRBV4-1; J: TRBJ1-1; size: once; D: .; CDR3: CASSQVSSQNTEAFF; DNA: TGCGCCAGCAGCCAAGTCAGCAGCCAGAACACTGAAGCTTTCTTT
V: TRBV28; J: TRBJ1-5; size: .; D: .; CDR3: CASRRPLGLRGSNQPQHF; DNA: TGTGCCAGCAGACGCCCCCTCGGGCTCCGAGGGAGCAATCAGCCCCAGCATTTT
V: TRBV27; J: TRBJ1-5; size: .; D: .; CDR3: CASSPTGGKSQPQHF; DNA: TGTGCCAGCAGCCCGACAGGAGGAAAGAGCCAGCCCCAGCATTTT
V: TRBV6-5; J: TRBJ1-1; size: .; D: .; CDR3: CASSDLGYTEAFF; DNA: TGTGCCAGCAGCGATCTGGGTTACACTGAAGCTTTCTTT
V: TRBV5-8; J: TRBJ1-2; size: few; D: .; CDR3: CASSPYSSNYGYTF; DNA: TGTGCCAGCAGCCCGTACAGTTCTAACTATGGCTACACCTTC
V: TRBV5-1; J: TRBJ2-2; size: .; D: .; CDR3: CASSLSPLSGELFF; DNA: TGCGCCAGCAGCTTGAGCCCGCTAAGCGGGGAGCTGTTTTTT
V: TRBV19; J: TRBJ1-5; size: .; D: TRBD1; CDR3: CASSTDRGDNQPQHF; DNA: TGTGCCAGTAGTACGGACAGGGGCGACAATCAGCCCCAGCATTTT
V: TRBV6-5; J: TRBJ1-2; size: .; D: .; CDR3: CASSYSYSVSGGYTF; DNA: TGTGCCAGCAGTTACTCTTACAGCGTATCGGGGGGCTACACCTTC
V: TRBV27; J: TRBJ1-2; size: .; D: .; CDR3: CASSLSEGNYGYTF; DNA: TGTGCCAGCAGTTTATCTGAGGGTAACTATGGCTACACCTTC